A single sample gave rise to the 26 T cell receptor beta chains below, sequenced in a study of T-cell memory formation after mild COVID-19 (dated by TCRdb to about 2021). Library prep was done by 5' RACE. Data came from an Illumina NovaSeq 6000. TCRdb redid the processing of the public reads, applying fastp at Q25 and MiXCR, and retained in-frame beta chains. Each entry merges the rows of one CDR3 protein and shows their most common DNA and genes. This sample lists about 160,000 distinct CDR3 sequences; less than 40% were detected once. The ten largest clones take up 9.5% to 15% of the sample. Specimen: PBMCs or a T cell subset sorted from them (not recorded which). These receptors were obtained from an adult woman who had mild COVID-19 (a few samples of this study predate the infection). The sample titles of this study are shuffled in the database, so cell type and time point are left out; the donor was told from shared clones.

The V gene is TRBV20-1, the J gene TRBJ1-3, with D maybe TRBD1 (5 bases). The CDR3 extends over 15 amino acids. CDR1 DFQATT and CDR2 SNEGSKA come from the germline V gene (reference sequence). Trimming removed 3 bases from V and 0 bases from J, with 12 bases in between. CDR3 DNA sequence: TGCAGTGCTAGTCAGGGACTGAACTCTGGAAACACCATATATTTT. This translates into CSASQGLNSGNTIYF.

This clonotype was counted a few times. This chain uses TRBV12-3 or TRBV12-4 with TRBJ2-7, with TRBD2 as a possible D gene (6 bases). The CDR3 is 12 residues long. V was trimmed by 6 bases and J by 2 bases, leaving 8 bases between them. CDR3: CASRRGTYEQYF. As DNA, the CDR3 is TGTGCCAGCAGGCGGGGAACCTACGAGCAGTACTTC.

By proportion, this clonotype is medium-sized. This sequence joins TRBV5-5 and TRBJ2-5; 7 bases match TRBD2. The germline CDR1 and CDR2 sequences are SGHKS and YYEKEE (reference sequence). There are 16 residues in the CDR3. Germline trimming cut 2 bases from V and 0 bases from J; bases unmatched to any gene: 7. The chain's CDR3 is CASSFNAGLNQETQYF. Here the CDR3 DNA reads TGTGCCAGCAGCTTTAATGCGGGACTAAACCAAGAGACCCAGTACTTC.

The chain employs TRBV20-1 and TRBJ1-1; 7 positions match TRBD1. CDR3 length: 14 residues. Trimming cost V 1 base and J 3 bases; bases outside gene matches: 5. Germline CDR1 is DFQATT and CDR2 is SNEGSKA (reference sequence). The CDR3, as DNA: TGCAGTGCTAGAGTGACAGGGAGTGACACTGAAGCTTTCTTT. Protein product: CSARVTGSDTEAFF.

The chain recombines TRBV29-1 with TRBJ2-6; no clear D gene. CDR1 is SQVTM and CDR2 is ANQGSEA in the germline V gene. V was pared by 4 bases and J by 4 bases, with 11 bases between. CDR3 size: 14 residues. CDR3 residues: CSVVGLLGANVLTF. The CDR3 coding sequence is TGCAGCGTTGTGGGTTTGTTAGGGGCCAACGTCCTGACTTTC. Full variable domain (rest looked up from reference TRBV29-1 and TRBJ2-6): SAVISQKPSRDICQRGTSLTIQCQVDSQVTMMFWYRQQPGQSLTLIATANQGSEATYESGFVIDKFPISRPNLTFSTLTVSNMSPEDSSIYLCSVVGLLGANVLTFGAGSRLTVL.

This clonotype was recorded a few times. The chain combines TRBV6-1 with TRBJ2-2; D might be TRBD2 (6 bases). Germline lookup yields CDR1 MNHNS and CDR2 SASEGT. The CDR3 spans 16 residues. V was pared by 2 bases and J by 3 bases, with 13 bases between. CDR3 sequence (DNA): TGTGCCAGCAGTGAAATAGGAGGGGCGCACACCGGGGAGCTGTTTTTT. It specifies CASSEIGGAHTGELFF.

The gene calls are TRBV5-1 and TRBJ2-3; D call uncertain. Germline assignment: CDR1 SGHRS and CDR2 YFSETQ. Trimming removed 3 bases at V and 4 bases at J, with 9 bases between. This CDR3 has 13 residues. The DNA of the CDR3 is TGCGCCAGCAGCTCCCACACCGCAGATACGCAGTATTTT. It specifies CASSSHTADTQYF.

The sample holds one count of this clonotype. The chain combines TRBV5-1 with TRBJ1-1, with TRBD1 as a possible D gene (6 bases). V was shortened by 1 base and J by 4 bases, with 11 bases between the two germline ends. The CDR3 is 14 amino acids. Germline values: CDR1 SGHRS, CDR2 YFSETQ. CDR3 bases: TGCGCCAGCAGCTTGTTCGGGGACACCACTGAAGCTTTCTTT. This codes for CASSLFGDTTEAFF.

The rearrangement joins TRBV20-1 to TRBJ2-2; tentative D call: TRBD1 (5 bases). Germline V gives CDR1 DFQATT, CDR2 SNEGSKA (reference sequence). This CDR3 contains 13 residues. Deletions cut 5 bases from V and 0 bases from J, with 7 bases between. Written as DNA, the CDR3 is TGCAGTGCTCGGACAACGAACACCGGGGAGCTGTTTTTT. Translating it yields CSARTTNTGELFF.

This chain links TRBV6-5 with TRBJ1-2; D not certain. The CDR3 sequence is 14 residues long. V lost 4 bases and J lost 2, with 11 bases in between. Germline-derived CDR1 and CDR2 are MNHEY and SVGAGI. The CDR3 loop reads CASSSPTANYGYTF. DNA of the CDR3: TGTGCCAGCAGTTCTCCCACAGCAAACTATGGCTACACCTTC.

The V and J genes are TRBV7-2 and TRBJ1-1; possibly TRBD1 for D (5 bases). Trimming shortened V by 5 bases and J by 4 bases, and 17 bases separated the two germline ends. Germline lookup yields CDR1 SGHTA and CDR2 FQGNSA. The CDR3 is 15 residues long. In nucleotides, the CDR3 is TGTGCCAGCAGCCTTGAGTGGACCGGGGGCACTGAAGCTTTCTTT. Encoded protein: CASSLEWTGGTEAFF.

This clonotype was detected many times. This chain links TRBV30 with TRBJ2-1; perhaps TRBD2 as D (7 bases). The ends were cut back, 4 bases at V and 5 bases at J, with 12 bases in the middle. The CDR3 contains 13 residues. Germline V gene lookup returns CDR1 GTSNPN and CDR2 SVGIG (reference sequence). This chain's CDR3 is CAWNREGNNEQFF. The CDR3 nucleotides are TGTGCCTGGAACAGGGAGGGTAACAATGAGCAGTTCTTC.

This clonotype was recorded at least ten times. CDR3 region: CASSRGNSNQPQHF. The CDR3 DNA reads as TGTGCCAGCAGTCGGGGGAATAGCAATCAGCCCCAGCATTTT. The chain recombines TRBV6-2 or TRBV6-3 with TRBJ1-5; perhaps TRBD1 as D (5 bases). The CDR3 is made up of 14 amino acids. V was shortened by 5 bases and J by 0 bases, with 8 bases between the two germline ends. Germline-derived CDR1 and CDR2 are MNHEY and SVGEGT.

Here the CDR3 DNA reads TGCAGTGCTCGTTCCCCAAGAGGGGGGGAGAACACTGAAGCTTTCTTT. Translation gives CSARSPRGGENTEAFF. This chain connects TRBV20-1 to TRBJ1-1, with a possible D match to TRBD1 (6 bases). CDR3 length equals 16 residues. In germline, CDR1 is DFQATT, CDR2 SNEGSKA (reference sequence). The V gene lost 5 bases and the J gene lost 1 base, with 20 bases spanning the gap.

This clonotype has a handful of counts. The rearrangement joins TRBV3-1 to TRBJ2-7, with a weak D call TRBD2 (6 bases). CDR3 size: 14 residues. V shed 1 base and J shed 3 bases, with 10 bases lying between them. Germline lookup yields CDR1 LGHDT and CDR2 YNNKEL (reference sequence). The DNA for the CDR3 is TGTGCCAGCAGCCAAGGGGACTCCCACTACGAGCAGTACTTC. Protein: CASSQGDSHYEQYF.

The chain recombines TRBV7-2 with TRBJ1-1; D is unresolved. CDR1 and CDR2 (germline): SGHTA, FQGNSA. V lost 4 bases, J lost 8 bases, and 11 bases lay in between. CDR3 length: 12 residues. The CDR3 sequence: CASSSRRGEAFF. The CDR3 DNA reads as TGTGCCAGCAGCTCGAGACGTGGGGAAGCTTTCTTT.

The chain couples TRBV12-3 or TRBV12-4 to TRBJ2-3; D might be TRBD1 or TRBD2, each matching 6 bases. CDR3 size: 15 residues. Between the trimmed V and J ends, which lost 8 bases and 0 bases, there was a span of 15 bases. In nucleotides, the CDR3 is TGTGCCAGCGCAGGGGAGGCCCTTAGCACAGATACGCAGTATTTT. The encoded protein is CASAGEALSTDTQYF.

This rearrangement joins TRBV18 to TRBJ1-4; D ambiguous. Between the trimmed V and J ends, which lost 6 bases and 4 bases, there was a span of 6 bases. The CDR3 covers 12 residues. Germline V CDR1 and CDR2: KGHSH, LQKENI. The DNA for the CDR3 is TGTGCCAGCTCCTCAATTAATGAAAAACTGTTTTTT. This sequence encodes CASSSINEKLFF. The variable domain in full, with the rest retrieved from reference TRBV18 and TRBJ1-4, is NAGVMQNPRHLVRRRGQEARLRCSPMKGHSHVYWYRQLPEEGLKFMVYLQKENIIDESGMPKERFSAEFPKEGPSILRIQQVVRGDSAAYFCASSSINEKLFFGSGTQLSVL.

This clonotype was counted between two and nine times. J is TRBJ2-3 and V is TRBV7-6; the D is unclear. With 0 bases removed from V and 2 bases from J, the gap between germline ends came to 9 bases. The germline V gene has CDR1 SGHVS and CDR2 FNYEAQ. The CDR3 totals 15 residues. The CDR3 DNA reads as TGTGCCAGCAGCTTAGCGCCGGTACTCACAGATACGCAGTATTTT. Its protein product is CASSLAPVLTDTQYF.

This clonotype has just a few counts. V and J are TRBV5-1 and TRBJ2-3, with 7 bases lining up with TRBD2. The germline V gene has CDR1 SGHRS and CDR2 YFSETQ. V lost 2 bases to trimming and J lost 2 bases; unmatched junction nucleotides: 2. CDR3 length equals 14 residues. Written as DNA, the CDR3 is TGCGCCAGCAGCTTAGCGGGACTCACAGATACGCAGTATTTT. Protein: CASSLAGLTDTQYF.

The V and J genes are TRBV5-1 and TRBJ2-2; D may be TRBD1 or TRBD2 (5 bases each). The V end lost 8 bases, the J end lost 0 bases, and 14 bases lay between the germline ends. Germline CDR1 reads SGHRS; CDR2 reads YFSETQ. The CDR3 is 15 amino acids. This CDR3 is CARTGTATNTGELFF. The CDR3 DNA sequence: TGCGCCAGGACCGGGACGGCTACGAACACCGGGGAGCTGTTTTTT. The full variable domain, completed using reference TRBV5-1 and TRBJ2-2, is KAGVTQTPRYLIKTRGQQVTLSCSPISGHRSVSWYQQTPGQGLQFLFEYFSETQRNKGNFPGRFSGRQFSNSRSEMNVSTLELGDSALYLCARTGTATNTGELFFGEGSRLTVL.

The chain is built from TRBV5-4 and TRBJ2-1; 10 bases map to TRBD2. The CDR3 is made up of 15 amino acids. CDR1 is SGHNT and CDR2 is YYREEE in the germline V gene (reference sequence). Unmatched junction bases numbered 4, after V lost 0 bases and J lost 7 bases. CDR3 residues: CASSLGTSGQNEQFF. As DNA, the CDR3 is TGTGCCAGCAGCTTGGGGACTAGCGGTCAAAATGAGCAGTTCTTC.

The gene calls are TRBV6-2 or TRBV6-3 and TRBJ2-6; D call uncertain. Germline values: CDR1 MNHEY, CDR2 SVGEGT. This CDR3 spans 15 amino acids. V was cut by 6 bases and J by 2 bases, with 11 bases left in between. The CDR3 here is CASSYGYPGANVLTF. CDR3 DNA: TGTGCCAGCAGCTACGGGTATCCTGGGGCCAACGTCCTGACTTTC.

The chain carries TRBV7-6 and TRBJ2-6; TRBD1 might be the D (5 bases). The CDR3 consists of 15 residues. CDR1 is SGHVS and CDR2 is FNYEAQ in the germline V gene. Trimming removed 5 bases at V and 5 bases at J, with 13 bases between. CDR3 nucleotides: TGTGCCAGCAGCGCAGCCAGGGATTGGGCCAACGTCCTGACTTTC. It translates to CASSAARDWANVLTF.

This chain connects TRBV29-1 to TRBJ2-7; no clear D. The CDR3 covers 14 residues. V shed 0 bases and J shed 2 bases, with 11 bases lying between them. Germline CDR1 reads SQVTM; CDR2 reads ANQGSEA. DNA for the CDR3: TGCAGCGTTGAAGAGGCGTATCCCCCCTACGAGCAGTACTTC. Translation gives CSVEEAYPPYEQYF.

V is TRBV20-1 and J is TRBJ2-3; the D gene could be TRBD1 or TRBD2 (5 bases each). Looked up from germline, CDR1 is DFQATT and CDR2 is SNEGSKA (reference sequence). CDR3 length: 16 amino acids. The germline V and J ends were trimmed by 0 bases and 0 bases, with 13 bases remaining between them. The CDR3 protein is CSARDSGTHSTDTQYF. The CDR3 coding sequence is TGCAGTGCTAGAGATTCGGGGACCCATAGCACAGATACGCAGTATTTT.